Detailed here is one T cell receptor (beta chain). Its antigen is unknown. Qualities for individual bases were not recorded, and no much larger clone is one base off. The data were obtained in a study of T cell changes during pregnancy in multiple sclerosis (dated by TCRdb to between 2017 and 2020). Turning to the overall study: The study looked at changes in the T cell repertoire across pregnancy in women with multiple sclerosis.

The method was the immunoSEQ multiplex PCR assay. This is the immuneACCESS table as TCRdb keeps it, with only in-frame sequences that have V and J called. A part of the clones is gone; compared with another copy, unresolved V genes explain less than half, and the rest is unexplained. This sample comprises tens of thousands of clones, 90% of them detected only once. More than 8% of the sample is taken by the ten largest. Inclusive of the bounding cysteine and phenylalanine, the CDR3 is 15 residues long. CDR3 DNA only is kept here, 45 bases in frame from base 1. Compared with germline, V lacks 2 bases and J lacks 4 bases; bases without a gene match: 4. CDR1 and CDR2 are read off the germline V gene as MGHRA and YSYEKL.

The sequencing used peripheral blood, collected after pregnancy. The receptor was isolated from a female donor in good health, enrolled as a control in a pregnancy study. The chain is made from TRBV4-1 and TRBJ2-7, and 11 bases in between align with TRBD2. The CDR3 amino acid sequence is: CASSQPTSGKYEQYF. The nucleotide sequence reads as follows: TGCGCCAGCAGCCAACCGACTAGCGGGAAATACGAGCAGTACTTC.